Shown below are 30 T cell receptor beta chains from a single sample sequenced in a study of response to subunit inactivated influenza vaccine. From the RT-PCR reads, TCRdb called clonotypes with MiXCR, one entry per CDR3 protein. Of 450,000 to 600,000 distinct CDR3 sequences listed, roughly 7.9% are singletons. The source material was PBMCs from blood, sampled about 23 months after vaccination. These receptors all come from a man between 50 and 75 years old who received an inactivated influenza vaccine.

The rearrangement joins TRBV28 to TRBJ1-5; D not resolved. The CDR3 is 14 amino acids. Germline-derived CDR1 and CDR2 are MDHEN and SYDVKM. V shed 5 bases and J shed 2 bases, with 10 bases lying between them. The CDR3 DNA reads TGTGCCAGCAGTCAGTATTCCGGCAATCAGCCCCAGCATTTT. It codes for CASSQYSGNQPQHF.

The chain combines TRBV12-3 or TRBV12-4 with TRBJ2-3, with 13 positions matching TRBD2. The CDR3 extends over 17 amino acids. Germline trimming cut 5 bases from V and 0 bases from J; bases unmatched to any gene: 5. The CDR3 is CASSPGTSGISTDTQYF. DNA of the CDR3: TGTGCCAGCAGTCCTGGGACTAGCGGGATCAGCACAGATACGCAGTATTTT.

At least ten counts were recorded for this clonotype. The J gene is TRBJ1-1, the V gene TRBV12-3 or TRBV12-4; D may be TRBD1 (5 bases). This CDR3 has 14 residues. Trimming took 6 bases from V and 2 from J, leaving 13 bases between them. The CDR3 bases are TGTGCCAGCAGCCCCGGGGGGAGCAACACTGAAGCTTTCTTT. It is translated as CASSPGGSNTEAFF.

This chain connects TRBV5-1 to TRBJ1-1; D gene ambiguous. This CDR3 contains 16 residues. Germline assignment: CDR1 SGHRS and CDR2 YFSETQ. V lost 0 bases, J lost 4 bases, and 16 bases lay in between. CDR3 in amino acids: CASSLVGRRIGTEAFF. The CDR3 region has the DNA TGCGCCAGCAGCTTGGTCGGCAGGAGGATAGGCACTGAAGCTTTCTTT. The variable domain in full, completed from reference TRBV5-1 and TRBJ1-1, reads KAGVTQTPRYLIKTRGQQVTLSCSPISGHRSVSWYQQTPGQGLQFLFEYFSETQRNKGNFPGRFSGRQFSNSRSEMNVSTLELGDSALYLCASSLVGRRIGTEAFFGQGTRLTVV.

The rearrangement links TRBV30 to TRBJ2-4, with D uncertain. The ends were cut back, 4 bases at V and 0 bases at J, with 7 bases in the middle. The CDR3 extends over 13 amino acids. Germline assignment: CDR1 GTSNPN and CDR2 SVGIG (reference sequence). The CDR3 nucleotides are TGTGCCTGGACTCCAGGAGCCAAAAACATTCAGTACTTC. It codes for CAWTPGAKNIQYF.

The chain employs TRBV7-2 and TRBJ2-1; D is unclear. V was pared by 1 base and J by 6 bases, with 16 bases between. The germline CDR1 and CDR2 sequences are SGHTA and FQGNSA. The CDR3 covers 16 residues. Here the CDR3 DNA reads TGTGCCAGCAGCTTAGAGGTGGGCTCGAGTTTCAATGAGCAGTTCTTC. Translated, it gives CASSLEVGSSFNEQFF.

V is TRBV15 and J is TRBJ2-5; D gene ambiguous. From germline, CDR1 is LNHNV and CDR2 YYDKDF (reference sequence). CDR3 length equals 14 residues. V was shortened by 2 bases and J by 1 base, with 8 bases between the two germline ends. Here the CDR3 reads CATSRSSTQETQYF. The CDR3 region has the DNA TGTGCCACCAGCAGAAGTAGCACCCAAGAGACCCAGTACTTC.

The table lists this clonotype with many counts. The V gene is TRBV7-9, the J gene TRBJ2-1; TRBD1 matches at 7 bases. Germline V lookup: CDR1 SEHNR, CDR2 FQNEAQ (reference sequence). This CDR3 has 15 amino acids. V was clipped by 0 bases and J by 4 bases; unmatched bases: 3. CDR3 bases: TGTGCCAGCAGCTTAGCCCCAGGGGGATACAATGAGCAGTTCTTC. This translates into CASSLAPGGYNEQFF.

The rearrangement links TRBV12-3 or TRBV12-4 to TRBJ2-3, with D uncertain. The V end lost 5 bases, the J end lost 6 bases, and 15 bases lay between the germline ends. The CDR3 has 14 residues. The DNA of the CDR3 is TGTGCCAGCAGTCACGCCGCTGGGGTTGATACGCAGTATTTT. It codes for CASSHAAGVDTQYF.

This clonotype was seen many times. The chain joins TRBV12-3 or TRBV12-4 to TRBJ1-1, with a tentative D call TRBD1 (5 bases). The length of the CDR3 is 14 residues. Between the trimmed V and J ends, which lost 4 bases and 2 bases, there was a span of 11 bases. CDR3 sequence: CASSSQGGNTEAFF. In DNA form, the CDR3 reads TGTGCCAGCAGTTCCCAGGGTGGAAACACTGAAGCTTTCTTT.

This clonotype showed up many times. This chain links TRBV20-1 with TRBJ2-5; D is unresolved. The CDR3 has 11 amino acids. Germline CDR1 is DFQATT and CDR2 is SNEGSKA (reference sequence). The ends were cut back, 2 bases at V and 4 bases at J, with 5 bases in the middle. CDR3 loop: CSARWGETQYF. The CDR3 DNA sequence: TGCAGTGCTAGATGGGGAGAGACCCAGTACTTC.

The chain joins TRBV7-8 to TRBJ2-1; 9 bases line up with TRBD2. V was pared by 0 bases and J by 4 bases, with 4 bases of the junction left unmatched. There are 16 residues in the CDR3. Per the germline V gene, CDR1 is SGHVS and CDR2 is FQNEAQ. The DNA of the CDR3 is TGTGCCAGCAGCTTAGCCCTAGCGGGGCGATACAATGAGCAGTTCTTC. Translating gives CASSLALAGRYNEQFF.

This clonotype has only a few counts. This chain connects TRBV5-1 to TRBJ2-1; no firm D call. The germline V and J ends were trimmed by 1 base and 6 bases, with 11 bases remaining between them. Germline values: CDR1 SGHRS, CDR2 YFSETQ. The CDR3 sequence is 14 residues long. The CDR3 spells CASSLNAATNEQFF. The CDR3 DNA reads as TGCGCCAGCAGCTTGAACGCAGCTACCAATGAGCAGTTCTTC.

The chain couples TRBV20-1 to TRBJ1-1; no clear D. Per the germline V gene, CDR1 is DFQATT and CDR2 is SNEGSKA (reference sequence). This CDR3 is 13 amino acids long. The CDR3 loop reads CSEFSARNTEAFF. DNA of the CDR3: TGCAGCGAGTTTTCAGCGCGTAACACTGAAGCTTTCTTT.

This clonotype has a count of ten or more. CDR3 loop: CASSPGGLETQYF. CDR3 DNA sequence: TGTGCCAGCAGCCCAGGGGGCTTAGAGACCCAGTACTTC. J is TRBJ2-5 and V is TRBV25-1, with 8 positions matching TRBD1. V shed 6 bases, J shed 4 bases, and the junction held 4 bases outside the gene matches. Germline-derived CDR1 and CDR2 are MGHDK and SYGVNS. CDR3 length: 13 residues. The full variable domain, with the rest looked up from reference TRBV25-1 and TRBJ2-5, is EADIYQTPRYLVIGTGKKITLECSQTMGHDKMYWYQQDPGMELHLIHYSYGVNSTEKGDLSSESTVSRIRTEHFPLTLESARPSHTSQYLCASSPGGLETQYFGPGTRLLVL.

Ten or more counts support this clonotype. The chain couples TRBV5-1 to TRBJ1-1; D not resolved. V was cut by 1 base and J by 5 bases, with 12 bases left in between. This CDR3 comprises 14 residues. Germline CDR1 reads SGHRS; CDR2 reads YFSETQ. The CDR3 bases are TGCGCCAGCAGCTTGAATTTAGGGCGGACTGAAGCTTTCTTT. The encoded protein is CASSLNLGRTEAFF.

This clonotype was counted many times. This rearrangement joins TRBV20-1 to TRBJ2-2; D ambiguous. The CDR3 is 11 amino acids. The V and J ends lost 5 bases and 10 bases respectively, with 11 bases between them. The germline V gene has CDR1 DFQATT and CDR2 SNEGSKA (reference sequence). The CDR3 here is CSAVHRVELFF. CDR3 nucleotide sequence: TGCAGTGCTGTACACCGGGTGGAGCTGTTTTTT.

The chain recombines TRBV20-1 with TRBJ2-2; 10 bases agree with TRBD2. The CDR3 has 16 amino acids. CDR1 and CDR2 (germline): DFQATT, SNEGSKA (reference sequence). The V and J ends lost 3 bases and 1 base, in that order; junction bases with no gene match: 5. CDR3 DNA: TGCAGTGCTAGTTCTGGGACTAGCGAGAACACCGGGGAGCTGTTTTTT. This codes for CSASSGTSENTGELFF.

The rearrangement uses TRBV7-9 and TRBJ2-2, with a possible D match to TRBD2 (5 bases). The CDR3 is 15 amino acids. The germline V gene encodes CDR1 SEHNR and CDR2 FQNEAQ (reference sequence). The V and J ends lost 2 bases and 4 bases respectively, with 11 bases between them. CDR3 nucleotides: TGTGCCAGCAGCTTACCACTAGTCAGCACCGGGGAGCTGTTTTTT. Residues: CASSLPLVSTGELFF.

The CDR3 bases are TGTGCCATCAGTCCAGACCTGACAGGGGGCACTGAAGCTTTCTTT. It specifies CAISPDLTGGTEAFF. The V gene is TRBV10-3, the J gene TRBJ1-1; 9 nucleotides align to TRBD1. This CDR3 has 15 residues. J was trimmed by 4 bases and V by 5 bases; bases with no gene match: 8. CDR1 ENHRY and CDR2 SYGVKD come from the germline V gene.

The chain combines TRBV5-1 with TRBJ1-5, with D unclear. The CDR3 runs 15 residues. The V gene's germline CDR1 is SGHRS and CDR2 YFSETQ. The germline V and J ends were trimmed by 0 bases and 2 bases, with 9 bases remaining between them. DNA for the CDR3: TGCGCCAGCAGCTTGGCCGGAGCCCGCAATCAGCCCCAGCATTTT. This sequence encodes CASSLAGARNQPQHF.

The sample holds a few counts of this clonotype. The chain joins TRBV3-1 to TRBJ2-7; D ambiguous. Germline loops: CDR1 LGHDT, CDR2 YNNKEL (reference sequence). The V gene lost 1 base and the J gene lost 3 bases, with 7 bases spanning the gap. This CDR3 has 13 residues. In nucleotides, the CDR3 is TGTGCCAGCAGCCAAGCCGGCCTCTACGAGCAGTACTTC. Translated, it gives CASSQAGLYEQYF.

This clonotype was detected a few times. The CDR3 region is CASRTIGDTEAFF. For the CDR3, the DNA is TGTGCCAGCAGGACTATTGGGGACACTGAAGCTTTCTTT. The V gene is TRBV6-1, the J gene TRBJ1-1; D uncertain. The germline gives CDR1 MNHNS, CDR2 SASEGT. The CDR3 extends over 13 amino acids. V was clipped by 6 bases and J by 3 bases, with 11 bases between them.

This clonotype was counted a few times. V gene TRBV6-1 combines with J gene TRBJ1-5, with 9 bases aligning to TRBD1. With V trimmed by 6 bases and J by 13 bases, 10 bases remained unmatched. The CDR3 loop spans 13 amino acids. CDR1 and CDR2 (germline): MNHNS, SASEGT. DNA for the CDR3: TGTGCCAGCAGAGATCCGGGACAGGGAGGTCAGCATTTT. Its translation is CASRDPGQGGQHF.

This clonotype was counted ten times or more. The V call is TRBV10-3, the J call TRBJ2-7; TRBD1 might be the D (6 bases). V was clipped by 5 bases and J by 2 bases, with 13 bases between them. CDR1 ENHRY and CDR2 SYGVKD come from the germline V gene. CDR3 length equals 14 residues. The CDR3 spells CAISRSRDTYEQYF. CDR3 nucleotide sequence: TGTGCCATCAGTCGCTCACGGGACACCTACGAGCAGTACTTC.

The chain uses TRBV14 and TRBJ1-5; D gene ambiguous. The CDR3 totals 15 residues. CDR1 is SGHDN, CDR2 FVKESK, per germline. V was pared by 1 base and J by 3 bases, with 10 bases between. The CDR3 reads CASSQGAGFNQPQHF. CDR3 bases: TGTGCCAGCAGCCAAGGTGCAGGATTCAATCAGCCCCAGCATTTT.

This chain connects TRBV19 to TRBJ2-1; TRBD1 agrees at 8 bases. Germline V gene data show CDR1 as LNHDA and CDR2 as SQIVND (reference sequence). The CDR3 runs 14 residues. After removal of 7 bases from V and 7 bases from J, the junction contained 9 bases not matched to a gene. CDR3 protein: CASTMTGVINEQFF. CDR3 bases: TGTGCCAGTACAATGACAGGGGTCATAAATGAGCAGTTCTTC.

This clonotype was picked up many times. The J gene is TRBJ1-6, the V gene TRBV5-1; no firm D call. Trimming left V 0 bases short and J 9 bases short, with 7 bases between. Germline lookup yields CDR1 SGHRS and CDR2 YFSETQ. This CDR3 comprises 13 residues. The CDR3 spells CASSLAGVSPLHF. CDR3 coding DNA: TGCGCCAGCAGCTTGGCCGGGGTTTCACCCCTCCACTTT.

This clonotype appeared many times. The rearrangement joins TRBV29-1 to TRBJ1-2, with D possibly being TRBD1 (5 bases). This CDR3 contains 11 residues. V was pared by 3 bases and J by 6 bases, with 8 bases between. Germline-derived CDR1 and CDR2 are SQVTM and ANQGSEA. The CDR3 coding sequence is TGCAGCGTTGACAGGGTGAATGGCTACACCTTC. Translation gives CSVDRVNGYTF.

This clonotype has a count of ten or more. The chain has TRBV6-5 and TRBJ2-7, with no clear D. CDR1 is MNHEY, CDR2 SVGAGI, per germline. The germline V and J ends were trimmed by 0 bases and 2 bases, with 14 bases remaining between them. This CDR3 is 16 amino acids long. CDR3 nucleotide sequence: TGTGCCAGCAGTTACTCGCTAAAACCCAGCCCCTACGAGCAGTACTTC. This encodes CASSYSLKPSPYEQYF.